This entry lists 21 T cell receptor beta chains sequenced from one sample in a study of T cell responses to AZD1222 COVID-19 vaccine. Assay: immunoSEQ multiplex PCR; the TCRdb copy retains only in-frame clones and omits some. The profile shows over 100,000 clones, around 87% of them singletons. The sequencing here drew on peripheral blood, taken on day 0 of AZD1222 vaccination. The receptors were gathered from an adult in good health.

The J gene is TRBJ2-7, the V gene TRBV27; the match to TRBD1 covers 9 bases. This CDR3 spans 14 amino acids. The V gene's germline CDR1 is MNHEY and CDR2 SMNVEV (reference sequence). The trim removed 6 bases at V and 5 bases at J, leaving 8 bases unmatched. Here the CDR3 reads CASRPGTGRNEQYF. CDR3 nucleotides: TGTGCCAGCAGGCCCGGGACAGGGCGGAACGAGCAGTACTTC.

This chain uses TRBV19 with TRBJ2-3; 8 nucleotides match TRBD2. The CDR3 has 18 amino acids. Germline CDR1 and CDR2: LNHDA and SQIVND (reference sequence). After removal of 3 bases from V and 1 base from J, the junction contained 12 bases not matched to a gene. In nucleotides, the CDR3 is TGTGCCAGTAGTATGGGAGGTAGCGGGACTTTGGGCACAGATACGCAGTATTTT. Encoded protein: CASSMGGSGTLGTDTQYF.

This chain joins TRBV18 and TRBJ2-2, with 8 bases that match TRBD1. Unmatched junction bases numbered 4, after V lost 6 bases and J lost 1 base. Per germline, CDR1 KGHSH and CDR2 LQKENI. This CDR3 comprises 15 residues. CDR3 in amino acids: CASSPGQGNTGELFF. The DNA for the CDR3 is TGTGCCAGCTCGCCCGGACAGGGGAACACCGGGGAGCTGTTTTTT.

This chain joins TRBV7-8 and TRBJ2-1; D may match TRBD1 or TRBD2 (5 bases each). This CDR3 is built from 15 residues. The V end was cut by 0 bases, the J end by 1 base, with 7 bases between. Per the germline V gene, CDR1 is SGHVS and CDR2 is FQNEAQ. The CDR3 is CASSLAGPSYNEQFF. CDR3 DNA sequence: TGTGCCAGCAGCTTAGCGGGACCTTCCTACAATGAGCAGTTCTTC.

CDR3 DNA sequence: TGTGCCATCCGGAAAACGGACACTGAAGCTTTCTTT. Translation gives CAIRKTDTEAFF. This sequence joins TRBV19 and TRBJ1-1; the D is unclear. The CDR3 length is 12 residues. Germline CDR1 LNHDA, CDR2 SQIVND (reference sequence). The V end was cut by 10 bases, the J end by 3 bases, with 12 bases between.

The chain links TRBV7-6 to TRBJ2-5; the D gene is possibly TRBD1 (5 bases). V gave up 3 bases and J gave up 5 bases, with 10 bases separating them. CDR1 is SGHVS, CDR2 FNYEAQ, per germline. The CDR3 is 13 amino acids. CDR3 nucleotide sequence: TGTGCCAGCAGCTTCCCCAAGGGGGAGACCCAGTACTTC. Translated: CASSFPKGETQYF.

The CDR3 is CASSLERGDTQYF. CDR3 coding DNA: TGTGCCAGCAGCCTCGAACGGGGAGATACGCAGTATTTT. The V call is TRBV3-1 (or the pseudogene TRBV3-2), the J call TRBJ2-3, with D tentatively TRBD2 (5 bases). This CDR3 comprises 13 residues. V lost 4 bases and J lost 5, with 10 bases in between. CDR1 LGHDT and CDR2 YNNKEL come from the germline V gene (reference sequence).

The chain employs TRBV5-1 and TRBJ2-3; 10 nucleotides line up with TRBD2. The CDR3 sequence is 13 residues long. The V and J ends lost 4 bases and 5 bases, in that order; junction bases with no gene match: 1. Germline CDR1 SGHRS, CDR2 YFSETQ. The DNA of the CDR3 is TGCGCCAGCAGCGGACTAGCGGAAGATACGCAGTATTTT. This sequence encodes CASSGLAEDTQYF.

This chain connects TRBV5-1 to TRBJ1-2, with 7 bases lining up with TRBD1. V dropped 4 bases and J dropped 4; count of bases not matched to a gene: 13. The CDR3 length is 16 residues. The V gene's germline CDR1 is SGHRS and CDR2 YFSETQ. The CDR3 nucleotides read TGCGCCAGCAGCCAGGGGGACAGCACAGTTAGCTATGGCTACACCTTC. It is translated as CASSQGDSTVSYGYTF. Full variable domain (remainder filled in from reference TRBV5-1 and TRBJ1-2): KAGVTQTPRYLIKTRGQQVTLSCSPISGHRSVSWYQQTPGQGLQFLFEYFSETQRNKGNFPGRFSGRQFSNSRSEMNVSTLELGDSALYLCASSQGDSTVSYGYTFGSGTRLTVV.

This chain joins TRBV14 and TRBJ2-7; 8 bases align to TRBD1. Unmatched junction bases numbered 9, after V lost 4 bases and J lost 1 base. Germline assignment: CDR1 SGHDN and CDR2 FVKESK. CDR3 length: 16 amino acids. CDR3 residues: CASSRWTGSESYEQYF. For the CDR3, the DNA is TGTGCCAGCAGCCGATGGACAGGGTCGGAATCCTACGAGCAGTACTTC.

The CDR3 sequence: CASSSWLAGQETQYF. The CDR3, as DNA: TGTGCCAGCAGCTCCTGGCTAGCGGGGCAAGAGACCCAGTACTTC. The chain is built from TRBV27 and TRBJ2-5; TRBD2 aligns across 9 bases. Trimming at V came to 6 bases and at J to 2 bases, leaving 7 bases not matched to a gene. The CDR3 covers 15 residues. Per germline, CDR1 MNHEY and CDR2 SMNVEV (reference sequence).

This clone occurred once. This chain connects TRBV9 to TRBJ1-4, with unresolved D. Trimming removed 1 base from V and 5 bases from J, with 6 bases in between. This CDR3 contains 13 residues. CDR1 and CDR2 from the germline V gene are SGDLS and YYNGEE. CDR3 in amino acids: CASSVTPNEKLFF. CDR3 nucleotide sequence: TGTGCCAGCAGCGTAACCCCCAATGAAAAACTGTTTTTT.

This chain connects TRBV5-4 to TRBJ2-3; possibly TRBD1 or TRBD2 for D (5 bases each). Germline values: CDR1 SGHNT, CDR2 YYREEE (reference sequence). This CDR3 is 16 amino acids long. V was cut by 0 bases and J by 4 bases, with 15 bases left in between. The CDR3 reads CASSLVVTEGADTQYF. As DNA, the CDR3 is TGTGCCAGCAGCTTGGTAGTGACAGAGGGCGCAGATACGCAGTATTTT.

V is TRBV28 and J is TRBJ1-3; D not certain. CDR1 is MDHEN, CDR2 SYDVKM, per germline. CDR3 length equals 11 residues. V was pared by 8 bases and J by 8 bases, with 10 bases between. Here the CDR3 reads CASVDGDTIYF. CDR3 coding DNA: TGTGCCAGCGTCGACGGGGACACCATATATTTT.

This clone has just one count. V and J are TRBV6-5 and TRBJ1-5, with TRBD1 matching over 9 bases. Germline V gene data show CDR1 as MNHEY and CDR2 as SVGAGI. This CDR3 comprises 16 residues. J was trimmed by 2 bases and V by 2 bases; bases with no gene match: 4. This CDR3 is CASSYRDRVGNQPQHF. The CDR3 DNA follows: TGTGCCAGCAGTTACCGGGACAGGGTAGGCAATCAGCCCCAGCATTTT.

The rearrangement joins TRBV9 to TRBJ1-2; 8 positions agree with TRBD1. CDR3 length: 14 residues. Germline V gene sequence: CDR1 SGDLS, CDR2 YYNGEE. The J segment lost 2 bases and the V segment lost 3 bases, leaving 3 bases of the junction unmatched. The CDR3 DNA follows: TGTGCCAGCAGCGCCAGACAGGGGAACTATGGCTACACCTTC. It specifies CASSARQGNYGYTF.

The chain has TRBV5-8 and TRBJ2-1, with 11 bases fitting TRBD2. From germline, CDR1 is SGHTS and CDR2 YDEGEE. J gave up 4 bases and V 8 bases, and 11 bases lay outside the gene matches. The CDR3 is 16 residues long. The CDR3 DNA reads TGTGCCAGTTCCCAACCGGGACTAGCGGAATACAATGAGCAGTTCTTC. Its translation: CASSQPGLAEYNEQFF.

The V call is TRBV4-1, the J call TRBJ1-2; 8 bases are a match to TRBD1. The CDR3 extends over 16 amino acids. Trimming at V came to 1 base and at J to 5 bases, leaving 9 bases not matched to a gene. Germline CDR1 and CDR2: MGHRA and YSYEKL. The DNA for the CDR3 is TGCGCCAGCAGCCAAGGTCCATCAGGGGGCGCTTATGGCTACACCTTC. Its protein product is CASSQGPSGGAYGYTF.

This chain connects TRBV3-1 (or the pseudogene TRBV3-2) to TRBJ1-2, with D possibly TRBD1 on 5 matching bases. The CDR3 contains 13 residues. Germline CDR1 and CDR2: LGHDT and YNNKEL (reference sequence). Between the trimmed V and J ends, which lost 3 bases and 7 bases, there was a span of 12 bases. The CDR3 DNA reads as TGTGCCAGCAGCCAGACAGAAGCTGGTGGCTACACCTTC. Protein product: CASSQTEAGGYTF.

The J gene is TRBJ1-2, the V gene TRBV6-2 or TRBV6-3, with TRBD1 matching over 7 bases. V dropped 5 bases and J dropped 6; count of bases not matched to a gene: 12. Germline-derived CDR1 and CDR2 are MNHEY and SVGEGT. The CDR3 has 15 residues. CDR3 protein: CASSGITGEINGYTF. In DNA form, the CDR3 reads TGTGCCAGCAGTGGCATTACAGGGGAAATCAATGGCTACACCTTC.

The rearrangement joins TRBV7-9 to TRBJ2-5, with D possibly being TRBD2 (5 bases). Trimming stripped 2 bases from V and 4 bases from J, with 11 bases between. The CDR3 is 14 amino acids. Germline CDR1 is SEHNR and CDR2 is FQNEAQ (reference sequence). The CDR3 sequence is CASSLNEGGETQYF. Written as DNA, the CDR3 is TGTGCCAGCAGCTTAAATGAGGGCGGAGAGACCCAGTACTTC.